The text below deals with one TCR beta chain. This entry comes from a study of blood T cell repertoires in COVID-19. Turning to the study itself: Donors in the United States, Italy and Spain gave samples during acute or convalescent COVID-19. T cells, B-cell-depleted T cells, or PBMCs supplied cDNA or gDNA.

Sequencing used immunoSEQ multiplex PCR; TCRdb keeps in-frame clones, though not all of them. This sample carries a few hundred thousand clones, 85% to 90% of them seen once, and the ten largest clones take 0.7% to 0.9%. Looked up from germline, CDR1 is GTSNPN and CDR2 is SVGIG (reference sequence). CDR3 length equals 13 residues. Trimming pared 3 bases from V and 2 bases from J, leaving 7 bases between. Sequenced material: peripheral blood. The clonotype originates from a man aged 30-40 years with acute or convalescent COVID-19. The V call is TRBV30, the J call TRBJ2-2, with D possibly TRBD2 on 5 matching bases. The CDR3 loop reads CAWSRENTGELFF. The DNA for the CDR3 is TGTGCCTGGAGCCGGGAAAACACCGGGGAGCTGTTTTTT.